This entry lists 7 T cell receptor beta chains sequenced from one sample in a study of tumor-infiltrating lymphocytes in primary liver carcinoma. TCR beta cDNA came from 400 to 500 ng total RNA, primed with a constant-region primer. A slightly modified ARM-PCR protocol with three nested multiplex PCR rounds produced these TCR beta libraries. Running roughly 10 cycles apiece, the first two PCR rounds relied on TRBV1-TRBV30 forward primers together with a C-beta reverse primer. TCRdb processed the multiplex PCR reads anew with MiXCR; each CDR3 protein has one entry. The sample has fewer than 350,000 distinct CDR3 sequences, around three fifths seen once; the top ten hold approximately 9.4%. RNA was extracted from whole blood without cell sorting, alongside germline DNA. Sequenced material: peripheral blood. The origin of the receptors is a man aged 35-49 years with primary liver carcinoma and hepatitis B virus infection.

This clonotype has just a few counts. The chain couples TRBV28 to TRBJ1-1; no clear D gene. The V gene lost 5 bases and the J gene lost 6 bases, with 16 bases spanning the gap. Germline assignment: CDR1 MDHEN and CDR2 SYDVKM. CDR3 size: 14 residues. The CDR3 coding sequence is TGTGCCAGCAGTCCTCCGGGAGGGAAGGCTGAAGCTTTCTTT. Translation gives CASSPPGGKAEAFF.

Turning to this clonotype: Just one base apart from a much larger clone, this may be a read error. This chain links TRBV14 with TRBJ2-2; D possibly corresponds to TRBD1 (5 bases). This CDR3 is built from 16 residues. Germline CDR1 is SGHDN and CDR2 is FVKESK. The DNA of the CDR3 is TGTGCCAGCGGCCAATTCGCAGGGTTGGCTACCGGGGAGCTGTTTTTT. Its translation: CASGQFAGLATGELFF.

As regards this clonotype: Relative to the germline gene, one junction end is altered; a read error may explain this. The chain is built from TRBV12-3 or TRBV12-4 and TRBJ1-5; 8 bases map to TRBD1. The CDR3 has 14 amino acids. DNA for the CDR3: TGCGCCGGCAGTTCAGGGGGCAGCAATCAGCCCCAGCATTTT. Translated: CAGSSGGSNQPQHF.

This clonotype appeared many times. The V gene is TRBV12-3 or TRBV12-4, the J gene TRBJ2-2; D might be TRBD1 (5 bases). V gave up 1 base and J gave up 7 bases, with 7 bases separating them. This CDR3 is 13 amino acids long. The CDR3 is CASSLVGDGELFF. Written as DNA, the CDR3 is TGTGCCAGCAGTTTAGTAGGGGACGGGGAGCTGTTTTTT.

The chain couples TRBV11-2 to TRBJ2-4, with D unresolved. The V end was cut by 7 bases, the J end by 2 bases, with 15 bases between. CDR3 length: 15 amino acids. Per germline, CDR1 SGHAT and CDR2 FQNNGV. The CDR3 spells CASTTPAVSKNIQYF. The CDR3 DNA is TGTGCCAGCACCACTCCGGCGGTGTCCAAAAACATTCAGTACTTC.

The gene calls are TRBV5-1 and TRBJ2-7; 7 nucleotides line up with TRBD2. This CDR3 comprises 16 residues. Germline CDR1 is SGHRS and CDR2 is YFSETQ. The junction had 10 bases not matched to a gene; V was cut back by 4 bases and J by 0 bases. The CDR3 DNA sequence: TGCGCCAGCAGCACTGGGGGAGCGGGGAGCTCCTACGAGCAGTACTTC. It is translated as CASSTGGAGSSYEQYF.

The table lists this clonotype with many counts. The chain is built from TRBV4-3 and TRBJ2-3; 10 nucleotides align to TRBD2. Trimming removed 1 base from V and 0 bases from J; junction bases left unmatched: 4. Germline V gene lookup returns CDR1 LGHNA and CDR2 YSLEER. The CDR3 loop spans 17 amino acids. CDR3 sequence reads: CASSQAAGGASTDTQYF. The CDR3 DNA is TGCGCCAGCAGCCAAGCAGCGGGGGGGGCTAGCACAGATACGCAGTATTTT.